The TCR beta chain under discussion was sequenced for a study of T cell responses to AZD1222 COVID-19 vaccine. Method: immunoSEQ multiplex PCR; TCRdb's copy keeps in-frame clones and lacks some. Seen here are 140,000 to 150,000 clones, over 80% observed once, and the top ten hold about 3%. This CDR3 contains 13 residues. Germline loops: CDR1 MNHEY, CDR2 SVGAGI. Trimming shortened V by 4 bases and J by 4 bases, and 9 bases separated the two germline ends. The sample was peripheral blood, taken on day 0 of MenACWY control vaccination. The TCR originated in an adult in good health. This rearrangement joins TRBV6-5 to TRBJ2-3, with TRBD2 as a possible D gene (7 bases). The CDR3: CASSLGGADTQYF. The CDR3 region has the DNA TGTGCCAGCAGTTTAGGGGGGGCAGATACGCAGTATTTT.